This T cell receptor (beta chain) was sequenced in a study of memory CD4+ T cells and cytomegalovirus serostatus. Overall study results and limits: CD4+ memory repertoires contained about two fifths of the roughly 150 reported CMV TCRbeta sequences.

Single viable CD3+CD4+CD8-CD45RO+ cells were sorted as the memory CD4+ T cells. Between the trimmed V and J ends, which lost 2 bases and 5 bases, there was a span of 15 bases. Germline V gene sequence: CDR1 GTSNPN, CDR2 SVGIG (reference sequence). CDR3 length: 14 residues. Comments on this clone: Its antigen is not known.

Sequenced by immunoSEQ multiplex PCR; TCRdb stores in-frame clones only, minus some. In the table there are tens of thousands of clones, around 84% of which are singletons. The sequence derives from an adult in good health and CMV-seronegative. Specimen: memory CD4+ T cells from blood. This chain joins TRBV30 and TRBJ1-2, with D possibly being TRBD1 (6 bases). Here the CDR3 reads CAWSTGREAYGYTF. The CDR3 nucleotides are TGTGCCTGGAGTACAGGGAGGGAAGCGTATGGCTACACCTTC.